A few counts support the clone carrying this T cell receptor beta chain. What it binds is unknown. The CDR3 is made up of 14 amino acids. V was shortened by 3 bases and J by 6 bases, with 12 bases between the two germline ends. The germline CDR1 and CDR2 sequences are MDHEN and SYDVKM. Patients were diagnosed with urothelial carcinoma, either locally advanced or metastatic. These data come from a study of PD-L1 blockade in urothelial cancer. Overall study context: T cell content in blood samples showed a median of about 140,000.

Study results and caveats: Larger 3-week expansion of tumor-associated blood clones was seen in durable-benefit patients.

Here immunoSEQ multiplex PCR was the method, and the copy in TCRdb shows in-frame clones only, minus some. The sample yields tens of thousands of clones, roughly 80% seen once. The TCR sequence derives from a man aged 70 or older with urothelial cancer. The chain joins TRBV28 to TRBJ1-5, with D hard to call. The specimen comprised PBMCs, sampled around atezolizumab (anti-PD-L1) treatment. DNA for the CDR3: TGTGCCAGCAGTTTGCGGCAGTCACGTCAGCCCCAGCATTTT. Protein: CASSLRQSRQPQHF.